The T cell receptor beta chain described here comes from a study of radiation and T cells in renal cell carcinoma (dated by TCRdb to 2019 to 2021). At the level of the whole study: A total of 53 samples underwent TCR beta sequencing, made up of about 26 tumors and some 27 peripheral blood samples. Across all 50 or so samples, 3.8 million or so unique CDR3 nucleotide sequences encoding over 2.5 million unique CDR3 amino acid sequences were identified.

Beyond this particular receptor, the publication reports: No pretreatment tumor biopsies were available, so the baseline intratumoral presence of clonotypes could not be determined. Higher TCR clonality was observed in irradiated tumors than in controls, with an average of around 50% of the repertoire accounted for by the top 100 clonotypes, compared with around 40% in nephrectomy-only tumors. Top tumor clonotypes rose in blood from baseline to 2 weeks post-radiation, then contracted by 4 weeks, suggesting transient expansion of tumor-resident clones. Compared with control tumors, irradiated tumors had a greater number of dominant CDR3 motifs, and those motifs took up a bigger portion of the repertoire. Intratumoral heterogeneity went uncaptured because the only tumor material available was small regions of roughly 1 g. The single-armed trial design could not address effects of radiation dose or scheduling on the TCR repertoire.

In light of the paper, this sample's time point label describes: tumor resected at nephrectomy. This sample's treatment or condition label indicates: 15 Gy SBRT to primary tumor, nephrectomy 4 weeks later. The samples were obtained from a clinical trial, where primary renal cell carcinomas were treated with 15 Gy stereotactic body radiation therapy and then removed by nephrectomy 4 weeks afterward. All patients had renal cell carcinoma with clear cell pathology. Tumor processing involved mechanical dissociation, digestion with collagenase/hyaluronidase at 37 degrees C, handling in gentleMACS C tubes, and storage in liquid nitrogen. Genomic DNA for TCR sequencing was prepared using the QIAamp DNA Blood Mini Kit (Qiagen). The analyses included only samples that passed all quality control checks. Following the manufacturer's recommendations, the immunoSEQ kit was used to generate TCR beta libraries from genomic DNA. To prepare the libraries, a first multiplex PCR with proprietary primers was run, followed by a second PCR that added unique barcodes, and a bead cleanup was done after each round. A kit-provided positive control reaction and a negative control reaction were included in every sample batch. The final libraries were assessed on an Agilent 4200 TapeStation D1000 ScreenTape, pooled by volume, and quantified by qPCR. Sequencing was performed on an Illumina NextSeq500 with a MidOutput 150-cycle cartridge, and 156 Read1 and 15 Index1 cycles were run with kit custom primers. The pooled library was loaded at around 1 pM with a roughly 20% PhiX control spike-in. As for the original processing: Vendor-processed data were analyzed in R, with a clonotype defined as all T cells sharing the same CDR3 nucleotide sequence. In the clone abundance analyses, frequencies were normalized to the 10,000 most abundant clones in each sample. Public T cell clones, averaging fewer than five per sample, were removed before analysis. Dominant motifs were analyzed with ImmunoMap using the PAM10 matrix, a gap penalty of 30, and a homology threshold of 0.3, and motifs with a cumulative frequency of at least 0.01 were considered dominant. Tumor-enriched and baseline blood-enriched clonotypes were defined by at least a 32-fold difference in abundance between compartments. The Baroni-Urbani and Buser coefficient was used to measure tumor-blood repertoire similarity, and groups were compared with two-tailed Wilcoxon tests in R. What TCRdb holds here is the immuneACCESS table cut down to in-frame rearrangements. Part of the clones is not present; checked against another copy, under half of the missing clones reflect an unresolved V gene, and the others are unexplained. V and J calls and clone size are given by that table; D and trimming were obtained from the DNA. Counted in this sample were under 25,000 clones; 55% to 80% of them appeared once. Of the sample, 9.5% to 15% is held by the ten largest clones.

A note on this clone: Its antigen is unknown. Qualities for individual bases were not recorded, and no much larger clone is one base off.

The specimen comprised tumor tissue, sampled from a patient whose treatment included radiotherapy and nephrectomy. The TCR comes from a woman aged 70 to 79 with renal cell carcinoma.

The DNA is TGTGCCAGCAGCTCGCCGGGAAGCGGGGTCCGCGAGCAGTACTTC. This sequence encodes CASSSPGSGVREQYF. This sequence uses TRBV5-4 and TRBJ2-7; 7 central bases correspond to TRBD2. The CDR1 and CDR2 encoded by the germline V gene (reference sequence) are SGHNT and YYREEE. From the cysteine up to the phenylalanine, the CDR3 has a length of 15 residues. Here the CDR3 DNA is all that survives: 45 bases in frame from base 1. Trimming takes 3 bases off V and 6 bases off J; junction bases not matched to a gene: 12.